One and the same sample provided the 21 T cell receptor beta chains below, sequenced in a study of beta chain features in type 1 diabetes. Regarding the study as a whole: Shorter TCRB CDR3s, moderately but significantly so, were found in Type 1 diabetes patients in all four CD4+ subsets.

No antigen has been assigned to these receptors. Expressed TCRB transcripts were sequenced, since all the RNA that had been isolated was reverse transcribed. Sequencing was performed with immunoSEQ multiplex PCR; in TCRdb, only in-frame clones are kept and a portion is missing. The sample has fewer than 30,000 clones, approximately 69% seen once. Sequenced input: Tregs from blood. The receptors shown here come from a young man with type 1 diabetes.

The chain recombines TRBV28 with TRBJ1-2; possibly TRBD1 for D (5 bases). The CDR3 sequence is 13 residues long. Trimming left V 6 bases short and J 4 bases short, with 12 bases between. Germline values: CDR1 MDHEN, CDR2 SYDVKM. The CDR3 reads CASRVRGGYGYTF. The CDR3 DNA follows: TGTGCCAGCAGGGTAAGGGGAGGCTATGGCTACACCTTC.

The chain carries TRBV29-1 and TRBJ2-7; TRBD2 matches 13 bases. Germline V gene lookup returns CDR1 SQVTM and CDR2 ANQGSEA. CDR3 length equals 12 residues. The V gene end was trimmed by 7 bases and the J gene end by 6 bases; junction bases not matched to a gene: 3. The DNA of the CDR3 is TGCAGCGCCCGACTAGCGGGAGGCGAGCAGTACTTC. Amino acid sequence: CSARLAGGEQYF.

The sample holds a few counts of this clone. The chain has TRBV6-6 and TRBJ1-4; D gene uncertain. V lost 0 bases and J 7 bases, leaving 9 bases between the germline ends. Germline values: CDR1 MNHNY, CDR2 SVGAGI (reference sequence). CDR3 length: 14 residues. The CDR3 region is CASSYSPGSEKLFF. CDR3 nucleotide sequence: TGTGCCAGCAGTTACTCGCCAGGAAGTGAAAAACTGTTTTTT.

The CDR3 here is CASSFSWDRVSYEQYF. The CDR3 DNA reads TGTGCCAGCAGCTTCTCTTGGGACAGGGTATCCTACGAGCAGTACTTC. The V and J genes are TRBV11-2 and TRBJ2-5; the match to TRBD1 covers 9 bases. The J call is doubtful: the DNA matches TRBJ2-7 better. The CDR3 is made up of 16 amino acids. Germline values: CDR1 SGHAT, CDR2 FQNNGV.

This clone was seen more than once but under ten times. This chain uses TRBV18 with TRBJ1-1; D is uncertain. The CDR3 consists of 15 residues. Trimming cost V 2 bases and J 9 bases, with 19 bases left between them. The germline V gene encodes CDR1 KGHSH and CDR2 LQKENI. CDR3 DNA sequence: TGTGCCAGCTCACCAGAACGAGGTCCCAGTGTAAAAGCTTTCTTT. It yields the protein CASSPERGPSVKAFF.

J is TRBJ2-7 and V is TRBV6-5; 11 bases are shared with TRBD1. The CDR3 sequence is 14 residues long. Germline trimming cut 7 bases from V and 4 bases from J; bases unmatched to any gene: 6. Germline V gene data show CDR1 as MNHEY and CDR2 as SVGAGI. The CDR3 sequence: CASKKGQGVYEQYF. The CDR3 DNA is TGTGCCAGCAAGAAGGGACAGGGGGTTTACGAGCAGTACTTC.

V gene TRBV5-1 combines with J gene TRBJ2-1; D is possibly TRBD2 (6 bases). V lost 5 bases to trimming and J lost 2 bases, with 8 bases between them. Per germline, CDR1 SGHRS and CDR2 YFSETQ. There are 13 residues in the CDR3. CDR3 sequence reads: CASRTRAYNEQFF. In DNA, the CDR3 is TGCGCCAGCAGGACTAGGGCCTACAATGAGCAGTTCTTC.

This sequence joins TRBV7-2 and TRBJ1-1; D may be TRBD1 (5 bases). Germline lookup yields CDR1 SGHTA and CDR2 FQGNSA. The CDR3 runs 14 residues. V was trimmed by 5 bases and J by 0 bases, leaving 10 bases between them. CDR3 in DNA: TGTGCCAGCAGCCAGGGCGGCATGAACACTGAAGCTTTCTTT. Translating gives CASSQGGMNTEAFF.

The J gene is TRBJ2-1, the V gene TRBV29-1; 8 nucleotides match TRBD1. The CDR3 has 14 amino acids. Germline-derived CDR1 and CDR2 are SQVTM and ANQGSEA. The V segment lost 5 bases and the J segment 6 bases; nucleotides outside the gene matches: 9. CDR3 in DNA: TGCAGCGTTCCTAGGACAGGGAGGCTCAATGAGCAGTTCTTC. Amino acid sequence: CSVPRTGRLNEQFF.

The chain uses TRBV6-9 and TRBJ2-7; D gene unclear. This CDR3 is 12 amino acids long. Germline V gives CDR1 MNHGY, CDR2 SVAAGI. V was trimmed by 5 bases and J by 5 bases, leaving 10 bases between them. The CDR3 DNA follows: TGTGCCAGCAGTGCAGACACGGACGAGCAGTACTTC. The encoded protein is CASSADTDEQYF.

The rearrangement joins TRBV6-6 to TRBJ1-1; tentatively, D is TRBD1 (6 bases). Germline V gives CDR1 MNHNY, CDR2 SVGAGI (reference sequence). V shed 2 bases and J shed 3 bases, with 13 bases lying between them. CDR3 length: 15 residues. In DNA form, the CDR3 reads TGTGCCAGCAGTTACCCTAGGACAGTTCACACTGAAGCTTTCTTT. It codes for CASSYPRTVHTEAFF.

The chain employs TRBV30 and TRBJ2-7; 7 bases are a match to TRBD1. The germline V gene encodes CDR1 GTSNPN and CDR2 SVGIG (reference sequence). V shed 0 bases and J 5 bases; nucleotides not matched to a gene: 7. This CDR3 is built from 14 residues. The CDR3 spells CAWSVYGDSHEQYF. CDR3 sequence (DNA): TGTGCCTGGAGTGTATACGGGGACAGCCACGAGCAGTACTTC.

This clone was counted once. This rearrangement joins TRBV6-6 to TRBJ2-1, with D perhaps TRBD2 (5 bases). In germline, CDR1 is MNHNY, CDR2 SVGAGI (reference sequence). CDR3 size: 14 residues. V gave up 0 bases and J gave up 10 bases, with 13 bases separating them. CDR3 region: CASSYSLIPGEQFF. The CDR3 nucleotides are TGTGCCAGCAGTTACTCGCTCATCCCGGGGGAGCAGTTCTTC.

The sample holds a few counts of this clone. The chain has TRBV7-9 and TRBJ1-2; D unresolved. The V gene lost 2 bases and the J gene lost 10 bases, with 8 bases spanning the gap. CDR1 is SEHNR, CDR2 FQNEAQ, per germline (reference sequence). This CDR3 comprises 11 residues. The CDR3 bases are TGTGCCAGCAGCTTACTGACTTTCTACACCTTC. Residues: CASSLLTFYTF.

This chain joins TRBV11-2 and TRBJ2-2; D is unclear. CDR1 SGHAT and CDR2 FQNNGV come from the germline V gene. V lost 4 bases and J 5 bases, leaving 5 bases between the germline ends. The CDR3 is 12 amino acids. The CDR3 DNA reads TGTGCCAGCAGCTCTATTACCGGGGAGCTGTTTTTT. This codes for CASSSITGELFF.

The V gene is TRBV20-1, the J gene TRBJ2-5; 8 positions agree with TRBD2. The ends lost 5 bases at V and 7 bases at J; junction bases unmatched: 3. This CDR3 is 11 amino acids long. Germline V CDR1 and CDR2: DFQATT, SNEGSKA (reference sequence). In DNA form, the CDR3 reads TGCAGTGCTCTCCGGGAGGGGACCCAGTACTTC. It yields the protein CSALREGTQYF.

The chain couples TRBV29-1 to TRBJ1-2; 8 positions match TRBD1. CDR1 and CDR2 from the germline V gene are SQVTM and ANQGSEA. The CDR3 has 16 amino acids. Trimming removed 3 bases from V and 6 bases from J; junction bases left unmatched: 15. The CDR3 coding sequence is TGCAGCGTTGATCAGGGGGCCTTACAGGGTACCGATGGCTACACCTTC. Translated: CSVDQGALQGTDGYTF.

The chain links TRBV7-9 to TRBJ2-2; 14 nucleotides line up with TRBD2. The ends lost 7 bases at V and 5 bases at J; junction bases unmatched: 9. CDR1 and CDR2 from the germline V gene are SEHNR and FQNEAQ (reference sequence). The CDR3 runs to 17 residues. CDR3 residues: CASKGTSGRVLTGELFF. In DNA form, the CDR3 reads TGTGCCAGCAAGGGGACTAGCGGGAGAGTACTGACCGGGGAGCTGTTTTTT.

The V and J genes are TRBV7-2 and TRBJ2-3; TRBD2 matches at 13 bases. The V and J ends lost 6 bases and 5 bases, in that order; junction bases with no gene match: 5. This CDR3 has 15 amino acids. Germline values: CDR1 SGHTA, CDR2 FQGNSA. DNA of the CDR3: TGTGCCAGCAGACTAGCGGGGGGGCCAAAAGATACGCAGTATTTT. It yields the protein CASRLAGGPKDTQYF.

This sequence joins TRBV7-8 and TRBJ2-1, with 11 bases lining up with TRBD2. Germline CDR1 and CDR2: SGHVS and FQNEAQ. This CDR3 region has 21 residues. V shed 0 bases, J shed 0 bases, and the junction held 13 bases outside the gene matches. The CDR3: CASSLAGLAAHHLSSYNEQFF. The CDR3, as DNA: TGTGCCAGCAGCTTAGCGGGACTAGCGGCCCATCATTTGAGCTCCTACAATGAGCAGTTCTTC.

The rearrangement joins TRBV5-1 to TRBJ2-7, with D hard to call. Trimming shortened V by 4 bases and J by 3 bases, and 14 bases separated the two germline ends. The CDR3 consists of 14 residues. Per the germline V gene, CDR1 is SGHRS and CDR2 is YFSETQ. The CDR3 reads CASSATTPNYEQYF. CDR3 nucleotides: TGCGCCAGCAGCGCGACAACCCCGAACTACGAGCAGTACTTC.